These 29 T cell receptor beta chains were sequenced from one sample in a study of beta chain features in type 1 diabetes. Reverse transcribing all isolated RNA meant expressed TCRB transcripts were sequenced. Produced via immunoSEQ multiplex PCR; TCRdb's table is partial and in-frame only. The table lists about 650,000 clones, under 15% of them singletons. For these TCRs, the target antigens are not known. Study-level points and caveats: Moderate but significant shortening of TCRB CDR3s was recorded in all four CD4+ subsets from Type 1 diabetes patients.

The source material was naive CD4+ T cells from blood. The receptors here all came from a man aged 25 to 40 with type 1 diabetes.

In regard to this clone: The same CDR3 is also encoded by other DNA sequences in this sample. The genes are TRBV18 and TRBJ1-5; 7 bases line up with TRBD1. Germline V gives CDR1 KGHSH, CDR2 LQKENI. V trimming: 3 bases; J trimming: 2 bases; junction bases outside the gene matches: 1. The CDR3 covers 14 residues. CDR3 nucleotide sequence: TGTGCCAGCTCACCCGGACAGGGCAATCAGCCCCAGCATTTT. This sequence encodes CASSPGQGNQPQHF.

This clone occurred a few times. The chain combines TRBV28 with TRBJ2-1, with TRBD2 identical over 10 bases. V shed 6 bases, J shed 7 bases, and the junction held 6 bases outside the gene matches. Germline-derived CDR1 and CDR2 are MDHEN and SYDVKM. CDR3 length: 14 residues. CDR3 bases: TGTGCCAGCAGCCAGCGGGGGGGCCGAAATGAGCAGTTCTTC. Translation: CASSQRGGRNEQFF. Drawing the rest from reference TRBV28 and TRBJ2-1, the complete variable domain is DVKVTQSSRYLVKRTGEKVFLECVQDMDHENMFWYRQDPGLGLRLIYFSYDVKMKEKGDIPEGYSVSREKKERFSLILESASTNQTSMYLCASSQRGGRNEQFFGPGTRLTVL.

This clone has a handful of counts. The chain recombines TRBV28 with TRBJ1-4; 10 positions match TRBD1. CDR1 and CDR2 (germline): MDHEN, SYDVKM. V shed 3 bases and J 8 bases; nucleotides not matched to a gene: 9. The CDR3 covers 16 residues. The CDR3 DNA is TGTGCCAGCAGTTTTTACCGGACAGGGGGGCGCGAAAAACTGTTTTTT. Amino acids: CASSFYRTGGREKLFF.

The sample holds a few counts of this clone. The gene calls are TRBV4-3 and TRBJ1-1; D is uncertain. Trimming shortened V by 1 base and J by 1 base, and 7 bases separated the two germline ends. Germline V gene lookup returns CDR1 LGHNA and CDR2 YSLEER. CDR3 length: 14 amino acids. CDR3: CASSQGERNTEAFF. CDR3 DNA sequence: TGCGCCAGCAGCCAAGGGGAAAGGAACACTGAAGCTTTCTTT.

V usage is TRBV28 and J usage is TRBJ2-5; a possible D gene is TRBD1 (5 bases). V was clipped by 3 bases and J by 0 bases, with 11 bases between them. The CDR3 length is 15 residues. The V gene's germline CDR1 is MDHEN and CDR2 SYDVKM. The CDR3 is CASSFMQGNQETQYF. CDR3 nucleotides: TGTGCCAGCAGTTTTATGCAGGGTAACCAAGAGACCCAGTACTTC.

V is TRBV10-3 and J is TRBJ2-2; no definite D call. In germline, CDR1 is ENHRY, CDR2 SYGVKD. V was clipped by 10 bases and J by 4 bases, with 16 bases between them. This CDR3 region has 14 residues. CDR3 protein: CASQAGVLTGELFF. For the CDR3, the DNA is TGTGCCAGCCAGGCTGGGGTACTCACCGGGGAGCTGTTTTTT.

The CDR3: CASSMAGPYNSPLHF. Written as DNA, the CDR3 is TGTGCCAGTAGTATGGCAGGGCCCTATAATTCACCCCTCCACTTT. The chain is built from TRBV19 and TRBJ1-6, with a possible D match to TRBD1 (5 bases). Germline V gives CDR1 LNHDA, CDR2 SQIVND (reference sequence). V lost 3 bases and J 2 bases, leaving 8 bases between the germline ends. The CDR3 loop spans 15 amino acids.

In this sample, this clone turned up a few times. The chain carries TRBV7-2 and TRBJ2-2, with TRBD2 matching over 8 bases. Germline V CDR1 and CDR2: SGHTA, FQGNSA. The CDR3 extends over 15 amino acids. The trim removed 1 base at V and 8 bases at J, leaving 6 bases unmatched. CDR3: CASSLVGTRHGELFF. The CDR3 coding sequence is TGTGCCAGCAGCTTAGTGGGGACTAGACATGGGGAGCTGTTTTTT.

The chain combines TRBV18 with TRBJ2-7, with 7 bases fitting TRBD1. Germline CDR1 reads KGHSH; CDR2 reads LQKENI. The CDR3 runs 15 residues. V trimming: 0 bases; J trimming: 4 bases; junction bases outside the gene matches: 6. CDR3 bases: TGTGCCAGCTCACCACCTTCGACAGGGCAATACGAGCAGTACTTC. This codes for CASSPPSTGQYEQYF. Supplemented by reference TRBV18 and TRBJ2-7, the full variable domain reads NAGVMQNPRHLVRRRGQEARLRCSPMKGHSHVYWYRQLPEEGLKFMVYLQKENIIDESGMPKERFSAEFPKEGPSILRIQQVVRGDSAAYFCASSPPSTGQYEQYFGPGTRLTVT.

The rearrangement joins TRBV10-3 to TRBJ2-5, with D possibly matching TRBD1 (6 bases). Trimming removed 8 bases from V and 0 bases from J, with 7 bases in between. This CDR3 is built from 12 residues. In germline, CDR1 is ENHRY, CDR2 SYGVKD. CDR3 sequence (DNA): TGTGCCATCGACAGGAACCAAGAGACCCAGTACTTC. It specifies CAIDRNQETQYF.

This clone appeared a few times. This chain joins TRBV5-1 and TRBJ2-5; 14 positions match TRBD2. The germline CDR1 and CDR2 sequences are SGHRS and YFSETQ. The CDR3 sequence is 16 residues long. V lost 4 bases and J lost 4; bases outside the gene matches: 6. CDR3 in amino acids: CASSPGLAGGRETQYF. The CDR3 DNA reads as TGCGCCAGCAGCCCAGGACTAGCGGGGGGCCGAGAGACCCAGTACTTC.

This clone appeared a few times. The chain has TRBV6-1 and TRBJ1-6, with 7 nucleotides matching TRBD1. From germline, CDR1 is MNHNS and CDR2 SASEGT. V was pared by 3 bases and J by 7 bases, with 0 bases of the junction left unmatched. The CDR3 is 13 residues long. The CDR3: CASSETGNSPLHF. The CDR3 DNA reads as TGTGCCAGCAGTGAGACAGGGAATTCACCCCTCCACTTT.

This clone was seen only a few times. This chain links TRBV19 with TRBJ2-2, with D possibly being TRBD1 or TRBD2 (5 bases each). CDR1 is LNHDA, CDR2 SQIVND, per germline (reference sequence). CDR3 length: 18 amino acids. With 4 bases removed from V and 3 bases from J, the gap between germline ends came to 21 bases. CDR3 DNA sequence: TGTGCCAGTAGTACCCTTCAAGGGACGACGAGGTACACCGGGGAGCTGTTTTTT. As protein: CASSTLQGTTRYTGELFF.

V and J are TRBV7-9 and TRBJ2-5; 10 bases fit TRBD2. The CDR3 loop spans 17 amino acids. Per the germline V gene, CDR1 is SEHNR and CDR2 is FQNEAQ (reference sequence). V lost 4 bases to trimming and J lost 1 base; unmatched junction nucleotides: 9. CDR3 nucleotide sequence: TGTGCCAGCAGCTCCGCCTGGACTAGCGGACTCCAAGAGACCCAGTACTTC. Its protein is CASSSAWTSGLQETQYF.

A few counts support this clone. This chain joins TRBV27 and TRBJ2-7; 8 nucleotides line up with TRBD1. From germline, CDR1 is MNHEY and CDR2 SMNVEV (reference sequence). The junction had 6 bases not matched to a gene; V was cut back by 5 bases and J by 3 bases. This CDR3 has 14 amino acids. The CDR3 loop is CASSRGQGIYEQYF. In nucleotides, the CDR3 is TGTGCCAGCAGTAGAGGACAGGGAATCTACGAGCAGTACTTC.

This clone has just a few counts. V and J are TRBV5-4 and TRBJ2-3; 11 bases agree with TRBD2. CDR3 length equals 16 residues. Per the germline V gene, CDR1 is SGHNT and CDR2 is YYREEE (reference sequence). Germline trimming cut 4 bases from V and 3 bases from J; bases unmatched to any gene: 7. As DNA, the CDR3 is TGTGCCAGCAGCACAAGACTAGCGGGGCGAACAGATACGCAGTATTTT. Encoded protein: CASSTRLAGRTDTQYF.

This sequence joins TRBV7-2 and TRBJ2-5, with D perhaps TRBD1 (6 bases). This CDR3 has 15 amino acids. The germline gives CDR1 SGHTA, CDR2 FQGNSA. The V end lost 1 base, the J end lost 5 bases, and 14 bases lay between the germline ends. CDR3 residues: CASSLGARGMETQYF. Here the CDR3 DNA reads TGTGCCAGCAGCTTAGGAGCCAGGGGTATGGAGACCCAGTACTTC.

This chain links TRBV5-6 with TRBJ2-7; the D is unclear. This CDR3 has 15 amino acids. V shed 0 bases and J shed 0 bases, with 10 bases lying between them. Germline V gene sequence: CDR1 SGHDT, CDR2 YYEEEE. DNA for the CDR3: TGTGCCAGCAGCTTGGGGAGTCTGAGCTCCTACGAGCAGTACTTC. Residues: CASSLGSLSSYEQYF. Filled out from reference TRBV5-6 and TRBJ2-7, the complete variable domain reads DAGVTQSPTHLIKTRGQQVTLRCSPKSGHDTVSWYQQALGQGPQFIFQYYEEEERQRGNFPDRFSGHQFPNYSSELNVNALLLGDSALYLCASSLGSLSSYEQYFGPGTRLTVT.

This clone has a handful of counts. This chain uses TRBV4-3 with TRBJ1-1, with D possibly TRBD1 on 6 matching bases. The CDR3 runs to 14 residues. V gave up 6 bases and J gave up 3 bases, with 14 bases separating them. CDR1 is LGHNA and CDR2 is YSLEER in the germline V gene. The DNA of the CDR3 is TGCGCCAGCAGGGGGGCAGGGACGGACACTGAAGCTTTCTTT. This sequence encodes CASRGAGTDTEAFF.

The V and J genes are TRBV7-8 and TRBJ2-7; D unresolved. With 3 bases removed from V and 5 bases from J, the gap between germline ends came to 11 bases. The CDR3 sequence is 13 residues long. CDR1 and CDR2 from the germline V gene are SGHVS and FQNEAQ. The CDR3 is CASSLDRNNEQYF. The CDR3 region has the DNA TGTGCCAGCAGCTTGGACCGGAATAACGAGCAGTACTTC.

Points on this clone: Different DNA sequences within this sample yield the same CDR3. The rearrangement joins TRBV5-1 to TRBJ2-5; either TRBD1 or TRBD2 may supply D (5 bases each). V dropped 0 bases and J dropped 4 bases, with 10 bases sitting between them. The CDR3 runs to 14 residues. In germline, CDR1 is SGHRS, CDR2 YFSETQ. The CDR3 protein is CASSLGGDGETQYF. The CDR3 DNA follows: TGCGCCAGCAGCTTGGGAGGGGACGGAGAGACCCAGTACTTC.

This clone was picked up a small number of times. J is TRBJ2-6 and V is TRBV18; unclear D gene. Trimming took off 6 bases at V and 1 base at J, with 16 bases between the two ends. The CDR3 is 17 residues long. The germline V gene has CDR1 KGHSH and CDR2 LQKENI. The DNA of the CDR3 is TGTGCCAGCTCGGTAGGGCCCCCACTGTCTGGGGCCAACGTCCTGACTTTC. The encoded protein is CASSVGPPLSGANVLTF.

This chain connects TRBV5-4 to TRBJ2-1; 11 positions match TRBD2. The germline gives CDR1 SGHNT, CDR2 YYREEE (reference sequence). The CDR3 is 18 amino acids. With 0 bases clipped from V and 7 bases from J, the junction kept 12 bases outside the gene matches. CDR3 sequence (DNA): TGTGCCAGCAGCTTGGTACACCTAGCGGGGGGAGTGCGGAATGAGCAGTTCTTC. Its translation is CASSLVHLAGGVRNEQFF.

This clone has more than one count but fewer than ten. The chain has TRBV18 and TRBJ2-4, with D possibly TRBD1 on 6 matching bases. The CDR3 is made up of 18 amino acids. V dropped 3 bases and J dropped 0 bases, with 18 bases sitting between them. From germline, CDR1 is KGHSH and CDR2 LQKENI. CDR3 bases: TGTGCCAGCTCACCGAGCGCCGGGACACAAATAGCCAAAAACATTCAGTACTTC. Encoded protein: CASSPSAGTQIAKNIQYF.

The chain links TRBV5-1 to TRBJ2-2; 8 positions match TRBD1. The length of the CDR3 is 16 residues. Germline values: CDR1 SGHRS, CDR2 YFSETQ. V dropped 4 bases and J dropped 4; count of bases not matched to a gene: 9. CDR3 nucleotides: TGCGCCAGCAGCAACGGACAGGGTAGGAGCACCGGGGAGCTGTTTTTT. Protein: CASSNGQGRSTGELFF.

In its sample, this clone was seen a few times. This chain joins TRBV6-6 and TRBJ1-2; a weak D match, TRBD1 (5 bases). V gave up 6 bases and J gave up 1 base, with 9 bases separating them. Germline-derived CDR1 and CDR2 are MNHNY and SVGAGI (reference sequence). The CDR3 totals 13 residues. CDR3: CASSPRDNYGYTF. CDR3 DNA sequence: TGTGCCAGCAGCCCCAGGGATAACTATGGCTACACCTTC.

This clone was seen only a few times. This chain uses TRBV29-1 with TRBJ2-2; D is uncertain. CDR3 size: 13 residues. Germline CDR1 SQVTM, CDR2 ANQGSEA. V was clipped by 3 bases and J by 7 bases, with 12 bases between them. This chain's CDR3 is CSVEFPGSGELFF. The CDR3 DNA sequence: TGCAGCGTTGAGTTTCCGGGTAGCGGGGAGCTGTTTTTT.

J is TRBJ1-1 and V is TRBV29-1, with 10 positions matching TRBD1. The CDR3 extends over 14 amino acids. J gave up 5 bases and V 6 bases, and 9 bases lay outside the gene matches. Germline CDR1 is SQVTM and CDR2 is ANQGSEA. CDR3 in DNA: TGCAGCGTCGTCGGGACAGGGGTTGATACTGAAGCTTTCTTT. It encodes CSVVGTGVDTEAFF.

V gene TRBV11-3 combines with J gene TRBJ1-6; 10 bases map to TRBD1. Germline loops: CDR1 SGHNT, CDR2 YENEEA. The CDR3 has 14 residues. V lost 5 bases to trimming and J lost 10 bases; unmatched junction nucleotides: 5. CDR3 region: CASSPDRGRSPLHF. In DNA, the CDR3 is TGTGCCAGCAGCCCCGACAGGGGGCGATCACCCCTCCACTTT.